Listed below are T cell receptor beta chains from one sample, sequenced in a study of identifying expanded T cells in peripheral blood. Assay used: immunoSEQ multiplex PCR; TCRdb lists only in-frame clones, some missing. The profile shows around 100,000 clones, over 70% of them singletons. Sequences were obtained from blood. Receptor source: a person between 18 and 70 years old in good health. The CDR3 runs from the conserved cysteine through the conserved F or W. D genes are given only for firm matches. Only part of the rows carry a size: once, few, many, or a class if the clone is expanded.

>few|TRBJ2-5|TRBV29-1|.
TGCAGCGCTAGCGGACAGGGAGAGACCCAGTACTTC
CSASGQGETQYF
>.|TRBJ1-2|TRBV6-5|TRBD1
TGTGCCAGCAGCCCAACTAAGGACAGGAACTATGGCTACACCTTC
CASSPTKDRNYGYTF
>.|TRBJ2-1|TRBV10-3|.
TGTGCCATCAGTGAGCAGGGGGGGTCCTACAATGAGCAGTTCTTC
CAISEQGGSYNEQFF
>.|TRBJ1-1|TRBV19|TRBD1
TGTGCCAGTAGACCAGCCGGGACAGGCATGAACACTGAAGCTTTCTTT
CASRPAGTGMNTEAFF
>.|TRBJ2-1|TRBV5-6|.
TGTGCCAGCAGCTTGGTGGAAGGCGATGAGCAGTTCTTC
CASSLVEGDEQFF
>.|TRBJ1-1|TRBV14|.
TGTGCCAGCAGCCAAGAAGGGGGGGGTGAAGCTTTCTTT
CASSQEGGGEAFF
>.|TRBJ2-7|TRBV7-3|.
TGTGCCAGCAGCTTAATGCAGGGCTACGAGCAGTACTTC
CASSLMQGYEQYF
>.|TRBJ1-2|TRBV5-1|TRBD1
TGCGCCAGCAGCCCCGGGGGGGACAGGGGAAACTATGGCTACACCTTC
CASSPGGDRGNYGYTF
>once|TRBJ1-1|TRBV10-3|TRBD1
TGTGCCATCAGTGAGGGGGACAGGGGGAACACTGAAGCTTTCTTT
CAISEGDRGNTEAFF
>.|TRBJ1-3|TRBV5-1|.
TGCGCCAGCAGCTTAGGAGGGACCCCCTCTGGAAACACCATATATTTT
CASSLGGTPSGNTIYF
>.|TRBJ2-2|TRBV9|TRBD1
TGTGCCAGCAGCGTAGAAGGGACAGAACTCGGGGAGCTGTTTTTT
CASSVEGTELGELFF
>.|TRBJ1-4|TRBV2|.
TGTGCCAGCAGTGAACGAACGGGGGTATTGACTGAAAAACTGTTTTTT
CASSERTGVLTEKLFF
>.|TRBJ1-1|TRBV27|.
TGTGCCAGCAGTTTCCTTGCCGAGGGGACTGAAGCTTTCTTT
CASSFLAEGTEAFF
>.|TRBJ2-5|TRBV7-9|.
TGTGCCAGCAGCATAGGAACCGGGATTGAAGAGACCCAGTACTTC
CASSIGTGIEETQYF
>once|TRBJ2-1|TRBV5-1|TRBD1
TGCGCCAGCAGCGGGTGGACAGGGGGATACAATGAGCAGTTCTTC
CASSGWTGGYNEQFF
>few|TRBJ1-2|TRBV2|.
TGTGCCAGCAGTGAAGACAACTATGGCTACACCTTC
CASSEDNYGYTF
>.|TRBJ1-5|TRBV5-6|.
TGTGCCAGCAGCTTGGCGGGCGGTGAGGGGACGAGCAATCAGCCCCAGCATTTT
CASSLAGGEGTSNQPQHF
>.|TRBJ2-1|TRBV5-5|.
TGTGCCAGCAGCTTGTGGGGAGATGAGCAGTTCTTC
CASSLWGDEQFF
>.|TRBJ2-7|TRBV7-9|TRBD1
TGTGCCAGCAGCCGTGGACAGGGGTACGAGCAGTACTTC
CASSRGQGYEQYF
>.|TRBJ1-1|TRBV7-9|.
TGTGCCAGCAGCTTAAAGGTGGCAAGTGAAGCTTTCTTT
CASSLKVASEAFF
>.|TRBJ1-1|TRBV6-6|.
TGTGCCAGCAGAAACTCGAACACTGAAGCTTTCTTT
CASRNSNTEAFF
>.|TRBJ2-2|TRBV2|.
TGTGCCAGCAGTATCCTAACGTTTTCTGTAACATCCGGGGAGCTGTTTTTT
CASSILTFSVTSGELFF
>.|TRBJ1-6|TRBV5-4|TRBD1
TGTGCCAGCAGCTTGGACAGGGGTGCCCTCACCCTCCACTTT
CASSLDRGALTLHF
>.|TRBJ1-2|TRBV10-3|.
TGTGCCATCAGTGGCCTACTGGGGGCTTTCCCGGGGGGCTACACCTTC
CAISGLLGAFPGGYTF
>.|TRBJ1-1|TRBV5-1|.
TGCGCCAGCAGCTCAGGGCCGAGGACTGAAGCTTTCTTT
CASSSGPRTEAFF
>.|TRBJ2-5|TRBV11-2|TRBD2
TGTGCCAGCAGCCGAAGCTGGGCGGGGGGGGAAGAGACCCAGTACTTC
CASSRSWAGGEETQYF
>.|TRBJ2-1|TRBV5-4|TRBD1
TGTGCCAGCAGCTCCCCTGGACAGGGTAGTGAGCAGTTCTTC
CASSSPGQGSEQFF
>.|TRBJ1-1|TRBV5-1|.
TGCGCCAGCAGCTTGGCTGAGGGTATGAACACTGAAGCTTTCTTT
CASSLAEGMNTEAFF
>.|TRBJ1-6|TRBV5-1|.
TGCGCCAGCAGCTCCGGGTCCTCAGGGGATAATTCACCCCTCCACTTT
CASSSGSSGDNSPLHF
>few|TRBJ1-1|TRBV2|.
TGTGCCAGCATTAGGACATTGAACACTGAAGCTTTCTTT
CASIRTLNTEAFF
>.|TRBJ2-1|TRBV9|TRBD2
TGTGCCAGCAGCTCCAAACTAGCGGGAGGCCCTGAGCAGTTCTTC
CASSSKLAGGPEQFF
>.|TRBJ2-7|TRBV9|TRBD2
TGTGCCAGCAGCTCAACTAGCGGAACCCTATACGAGCAGTACTTC
CASSSTSGTLYEQYF
>.|TRBJ2-3|TRBV5-1|.
TGCGCCAGCAGCCTCTCACAGGGCACAGATACGCAGTATTTT
CASSLSQGTDTQYF
>.|TRBJ1-2|TRBV10-3|TRBD1
TGTGCCATCGGGGTCGGGACAGGGGGCTTATATGGCTACACCTTC
CAIGVGTGGLYGYTF
>.|TRBJ1-2|TRBV25-1|TRBD1
TGTGCCACCTCACAGGGGTTTAACTATGGCTACACCTTC
CATSQGFNYGYTF
>.|TRBJ1-2|TRBV5-5|.
TGTGCCAGCAGCTTGGAGGGAGGAGACTATGGCTACACCTTC
CASSLEGGDYGYTF
>.|TRBJ1-6|TRBV6-5|.
TGTGCCAGCACGGGGTTCGATTCACCCCTCCACTTT
CASTGFDSPLHF
>once|TRBJ1-4|TRBV19|.
TGTGCCAGTAGTATCGGGACTACAACTAATGAAAAACTGTTTTTT
CASSIGTTTNEKLFF
>.|TRBJ1-1|TRBV4-3|.
TGCGCCAGCAGCCAAGATGGAGGAGAGGAGACTGAAGCTTTCTTT
CASSQDGGEETEAFF
>.|TRBJ1-2|TRBV18|.
TGTGCCAGCTCACCCGACCTGAGGCAGGAGGGAGGCTACACCTTC
CASSPDLRQEGGYTF
>few|TRBJ1-4|TRBV5-1|TRBD1
TGCGCCAGCAGCTTCGAGGGGGCAAGTGAAAAACTGTTTTTT
CASSFEGASEKLFF
>few|TRBJ1-2|TRBV10-3|.
TGTGCCATCAGTGAGTCTACAGAAAACTATGGCTACACCTTC
CAISESTENYGYTF
>.|TRBJ1-5|TRBV28|.
TGTGCCAGCAGTCCCCGAAATGTCAAGGATAGAAAGCAGCCCCAGCATTTT
CASSPRNVKDRKQPQHF
>.|TRBJ1-3|TRBV5-1|.
TGCGCCAGCAGCCCAACAGTCGCTGGAAACACCATATATTTT
CASSPTVAGNTIYF
>.|TRBJ2-1|TRBV10-3|TRBD2
TGTGCCATCAGTGAGCCTAGCGGTCCTAGCTCCTACAATGAGCAGTTCTTC
CAISEPSGPSSYNEQFF
>.|TRBJ2-7|TRBV4-2|.
TGTGCCAGCAGCCAAGCTTCAACGGTTGGTTCTCACGAGCAGTACTTC
CASSQASTVGSHEQYF
>.|TRBJ1-2|TRBV5-1|TRBD1
TGCGCCAGCAGCTTGTGGAGCATGGGACAGAGTAACTATGGCTACACCTTC
CASSLWSMGQSNYGYTF
>once|TRBJ1-6|TRBV2|.
TGTGCCAGCAGTGGTCTCAGACGCGGTTCACCCCTCCACTTT
CASSGLRRGSPLHF
>.|TRBJ2-1|TRBV4-3|.
TGCGCCAGCAGCCAAGATAGGCTCCAATGGCAGTTCTTC
CASSQDRLQWQFF
>.|TRBJ1-6|TRBV5-4|.
TGTGCCAGCAGCTTGGGCCGGTATAATTCACCCCTCCACTTT
CASSLGRYNSPLHF
>.|TRBJ2-1|TRBV7-2|.
TGTGCCAGCAGCCCCCGAGGGGGTTGGTCCTACAATGAGCAGTTCTTC
CASSPRGGWSYNEQFF
>.|TRBJ1-1|TRBV10-1|.
TGCGCCAGCAGTGAGTCGAGGTGGGGACACTCGAACACTGAAGCTTTCTTT
CASSESRWGHSNTEAFF
>.|TRBJ1-1|TRBV4-2|.
TGTGCCAGCAGCCAAGTAGACAGGAACACTGAAGCTTTCTTT
CASSQVDRNTEAFF
>.|TRBJ1-1|TRBV11-2|TRBD1
TGTGCCAGCAGCCGAAGGACAGGCCTAAACGGGGTGAACACTGAAGCTTTCTTT
CASSRRTGLNGVNTEAFF
>.|TRBJ2-1|TRBV7-9|TRBD1
TGTGCCTCAGGGGGAGAACTATACAATGAGCAGTTCTTC
CASGGELYNEQFF
>.|TRBJ1-1|TRBV11-1|.
TGTGCCAGCAGCAGGGGTAACACTGAAGCTTTCTTT
CASSRGNTEAFF
>.|TRBJ2-1|TRBV7-9|.
TGTGCCAGCAGCGTACAGGGTCGGGTTAATGAGCAGTTCTTC
CASSVQGRVNEQFF
>.|TRBJ2-1|TRBV19|.
TGTGCCAGTAGTATAGTATCACGGGAATCCTTTGGTGAGCAGTTCTTC
CASSIVSRESFGEQFF